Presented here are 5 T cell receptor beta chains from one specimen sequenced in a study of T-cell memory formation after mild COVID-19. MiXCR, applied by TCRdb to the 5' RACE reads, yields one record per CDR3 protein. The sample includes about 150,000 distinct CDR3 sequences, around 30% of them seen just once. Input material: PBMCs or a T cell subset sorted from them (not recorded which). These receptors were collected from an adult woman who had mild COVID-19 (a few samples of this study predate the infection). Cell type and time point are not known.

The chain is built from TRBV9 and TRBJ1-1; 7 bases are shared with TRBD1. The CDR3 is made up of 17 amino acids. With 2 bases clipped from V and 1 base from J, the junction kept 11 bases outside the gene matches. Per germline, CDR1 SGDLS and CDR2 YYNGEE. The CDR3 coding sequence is TGTGCCAGCAGCGTCGTCCAGGGGGGGTCCAGGAACACTGAAGCTTTCTTT. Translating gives CASSVVQGGSRNTEAFF.

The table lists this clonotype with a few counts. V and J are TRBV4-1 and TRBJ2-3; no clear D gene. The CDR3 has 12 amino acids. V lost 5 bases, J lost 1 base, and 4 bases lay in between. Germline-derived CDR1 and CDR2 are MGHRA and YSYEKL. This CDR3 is CASSGGTDTQYF. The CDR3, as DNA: TGCGCCAGCAGCGGGGGCACAGATACGCAGTATTTT.

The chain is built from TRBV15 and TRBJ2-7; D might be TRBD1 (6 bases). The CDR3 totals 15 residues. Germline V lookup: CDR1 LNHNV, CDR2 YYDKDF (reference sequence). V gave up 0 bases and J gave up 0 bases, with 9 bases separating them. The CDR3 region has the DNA TGTGCCACCAGCAGAGAGACAGGTCTCTCCTACGAGCAGTACTTC. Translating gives CATSRETGLSYEQYF.

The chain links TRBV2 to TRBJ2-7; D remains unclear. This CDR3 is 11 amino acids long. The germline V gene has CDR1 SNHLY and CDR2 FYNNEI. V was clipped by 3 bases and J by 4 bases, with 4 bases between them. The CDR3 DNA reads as TGTGCCAGCAGTGATATTTACGAGCAGTACTTC. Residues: CASSDIYEQYF.

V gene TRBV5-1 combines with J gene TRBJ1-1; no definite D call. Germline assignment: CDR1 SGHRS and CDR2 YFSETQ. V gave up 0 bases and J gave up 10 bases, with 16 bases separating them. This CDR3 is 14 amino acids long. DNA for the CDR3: TGCGCCAGCAGCTTGGGAAGTCTGGATAGCGGAGCTTTCTTT. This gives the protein CASSLGSLDSGAFF.